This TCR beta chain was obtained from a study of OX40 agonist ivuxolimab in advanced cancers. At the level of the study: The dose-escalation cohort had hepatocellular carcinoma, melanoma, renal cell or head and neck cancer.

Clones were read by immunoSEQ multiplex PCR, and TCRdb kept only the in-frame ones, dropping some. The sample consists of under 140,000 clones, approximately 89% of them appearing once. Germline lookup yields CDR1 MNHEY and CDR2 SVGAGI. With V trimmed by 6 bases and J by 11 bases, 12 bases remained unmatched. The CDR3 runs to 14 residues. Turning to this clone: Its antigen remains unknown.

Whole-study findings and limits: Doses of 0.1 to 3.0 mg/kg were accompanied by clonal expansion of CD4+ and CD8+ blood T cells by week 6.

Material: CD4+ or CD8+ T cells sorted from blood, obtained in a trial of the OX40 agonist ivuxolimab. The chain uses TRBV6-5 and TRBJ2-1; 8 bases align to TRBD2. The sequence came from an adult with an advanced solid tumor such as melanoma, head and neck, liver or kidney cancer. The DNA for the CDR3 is TGTGCCAGCAGGCCCCTAAGCGGGGGAAGTAAGCAGTTCTTC. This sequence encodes CASRPLSGGSKQFF.